The T cell receptor (beta chain) described here comes from a study of siplizumab effects on memory and regulatory T cells (dated by TCRdb to the late 2010s). As for the study more broadly: The effect of the anti-CD2 antibody siplizumab on alloreactive T-cell subsets was examined in allogeneic mixed lymphocyte reactions constructed from human PBMCs.

Receptor libraries were prepared by the immunoSEQ multiplex PCR assay. About 10^5 TCR templates per sample were assayed by the deep sequencing platform. Genomic DNA extracted from sorted T cells was the material used for TCRbeta CDR3 sequencing. In the authors' own workflow: The R programming language was used for clonal analysis of TCRbeta CDR3 data. Comparing unstimulated samples against CFSE-low samples taken after the reaction was how alloreactive CD4+ and CD8+ clones were defined. By matching sequences to the repertoires of sorted unstimulated Treg and non-Treg cells, each alloreactive CD4+ clone was assigned a regulatory or non-regulatory origin. TCRdb's version of the immuneACCESS table is confined to in-frame rearrangements and falls short of the full clone set. An unresolved V gene accounts for under half of the shortfall where checked; the remainder is of unknown origin. V and J calls and clone size are as listed in that table; D and trimming were resolved from the DNA. The sample profile shows approximately 90,000 clones; 90% to 95% of them were found once. Around 0.33% of the sample comes from the top ten.

V is pared back by 4 bases and J by 1 base, with 11 bases lying between the germline termini. CDR1 is given as SGDLS and CDR2 as YYNGEE, both from the germline V gene. The CDR3 numbers 14 residues from cysteine through phenylalanine. This entry keeps only the CDR3 DNA: 42 bases, framed from base 1. Results the study describes overall, beyond this receptor: A naive or memory phenotype could not be assigned to roughly 75-96% of proliferating CD4+ or CD8+ clones. Because sequences at frequencies below about 10^-5 were poorly captured, only a minor fraction of alloreactive clones could be mapped back to unstimulated subsets. Among mappable alloreactive CD4+ clones, the Treg-derived fraction averaged about 75% with siplizumab versus about 27% in control reactions. Compared with memory T cells, unstimulated naive T cells appeared more diverse, and naive cells seemed to make a substantial contribution to the alloresponse. The cumulative frequency of alloreactive sequences that could be traced back to unstimulated CD4+ memory T cells was significantly reduced by siplizumab. No functional confirmation was obtained for the suppressive function of proliferating Tregs from siplizumab cultures.

This clone was counted a single time. Its antigen is unknown. No base qualities exist here, and no much larger clone lies one base off it. TCRbeta CDR3 sequencing was performed on sorted unstimulated T cells and on proliferating T cells recovered from mixed lymphocyte reactions. Fresh whole blood from approximately ten HLA-typed healthy donors was used to isolate PBMCs. To map where alloreactive clones came from, unstimulated CD4+ non-regulatory T cells were FACS-sorted. Specimen: non-Treg CD4+ T cells sorted from blood. In the paper's terms, the cell subset or site label means: FACS-sorted unstimulated CD4+ non-regulatory T cells. The V and J genes are TRBV9 and TRBJ2-5, with TRBD2 perhaps the D gene, on 6 matching bases. This receptor was identified in a human donor in good health. The CDR3 in this case is CASSPGEFQETQYF. The bases read TGTGCCAGCAGCCCGGGGGAATTCCAAGAGACCCAGTACTTC. Beyond the CDR3, the reference TRBV9 and TRBJ2-5 genes provide the residues; the full variable domain reads: DSGVTQTPKHLITATGQRVTLRCSPRSGDLSVYWYQQSLDQGLQFLIQYYNGEERAKGNILERFSAQQFPDLHSELNLSSLELGDSALYFCASSPGEFQETQYFGPGTRLLVL.